The 21 T cell receptor beta chains presented below share a single source sample, sequenced in a study of control samples from healthy donors and cancer patients (dated by TCRdb to the early 2020s). Libraries were constructed by the immunoSEQ multiplex PCR assay. TCRdb took this table from immuneACCESS and kept in-frame rearrangements with V and J called. Such tables lack part of the clones; where checked against another copy, unresolved V genes explain under half of the gap, and the rest is unexplained. The table for this sample lists approximately 170,000 clones; roughly 91% of them were counted only once. The ten largest clones capture less than 1.6% of the sample. The specimen sequenced was blood. The receptors shown here come from a woman in her 30s in good health.

The V gene is TRBV6-6, the J gene TRBJ2-3; no clear D. Per germline, CDR1 MNHNY and CDR2 SVGAGI (reference sequence). V was cut by 2 bases and J by 4 bases, with 1 base left in between. This CDR3 is built from 11 residues. The CDR3 protein is CASSYADTQYF. For the CDR3, the DNA is TGTGCCAGCAGTTACGCAGATACGCAGTATTTT.

This clone has a single count. This chain uses TRBV7-2 with TRBJ1-4; TRBD1 aligns across 9 bases. This CDR3 has 12 amino acids. Trimming took 5 bases from V and 12 from J; bases not matched to a gene: 4. In germline, CDR1 is SGHTA, CDR2 FQGNSA. In nucleotides, the CDR3 is TGTGCCAGCAGCCCCGACAGGGGGGAACTGTTTTTT. This gives the protein CASSPDRGELFF.

This chain's CDR3 is CASSLTGPMAQYF. CDR3 bases: TGTGCCAGCAGTTTGACAGGGCCCATGGCCCAGTACTTC. The chain employs TRBV6-2 or TRBV6-3 and TRBJ2-5; the match to TRBD1 covers 7 bases. The J segment lost 9 bases and the V segment lost 4 bases, leaving 8 bases of the junction unmatched. CDR3 length equals 13 residues. CDR1 is MNHEY and CDR2 is SVGEGT in the germline V gene.

J is TRBJ1-2 and V is TRBV29-1; the D gene is possibly TRBD1 (5 bases). The V gene's germline CDR1 is SQVTM and CDR2 ANQGSEA. This CDR3 has 10 amino acids. V was shortened by 5 bases and J by 8 bases, with 9 bases between the two germline ends. CDR3 region: CSVSREGYTF. The CDR3 DNA is TGCAGCGTTTCCAGGGAAGGCTACACCTTC.

This clone turned up a few times. DNA of the CDR3: TGCGCCAGCAGACCCTGGACTAGCGGGACCGGGGAGCTGTTTTTT. As protein: CASRPWTSGTGELFF. The V gene is TRBV5-1, the J gene TRBJ2-2, with 11 nucleotides matching TRBD2. Germline-derived CDR1 and CDR2 are SGHRS and YFSETQ. CDR3 size: 15 residues. J was trimmed by 5 bases and V by 5 bases; bases with no gene match: 5.

The CDR3 loop reads CASSKLDREQYF. CDR3 coding DNA: TGTGCCAGCAGTAAACTAGATCGGGAGCAGTACTTC. The chain employs TRBV14 and TRBJ2-7, with D perhaps TRBD2 (5 bases). Germline V CDR1 and CDR2: SGHDN, FVKESK. This CDR3 is built from 12 residues. Trimming removed 6 bases at V and 7 bases at J, with 13 bases between.

V and J are TRBV10-1 and TRBJ1-6; no clear D gene. Germline V lookup: CDR1 WNHNN, CDR2 SYGVQD (reference sequence). V lost 3 bases, J lost 8 bases, and 2 bases lay in between. There are 11 residues in the CDR3. CDR3 residues: CASSDHSPLHF. CDR3 nucleotides: TGCGCCAGCAGTGACCATTCACCCCTCCACTTT.

The rearrangement joins TRBV4-3 to TRBJ2-3, with 12 bases fitting TRBD2. V gave up 4 bases and J gave up 7 bases; unmatched junction bases: 6. The CDR3 is 15 amino acids. Germline V gene sequence: CDR1 LGHNA, CDR2 YSLEER. This CDR3 is CASSPTSGSGNTQYF. The CDR3 bases are TGCGCCAGCAGCCCGACTAGCGGGAGCGGGAATACGCAGTATTTT.

Remarks on this clone: This same CDR3 is encoded by further DNA sequences in the sample. The CDR3 nucleotides read TGTGCCAGCAGCTTAGGCAGGACCACTGAAGCTTTCTTT. It yields the protein CASSLGRTTEAFF. The chain combines TRBV11-3 with TRBJ1-1; D is unclear. CDR1 and CDR2 (germline): SGHNT, YENEEA. The CDR3 totals 13 residues. The ends were cut back, 1 base at V and 4 bases at J, with 7 bases in the middle. The complete variable domain, with remaining parts taken from reference TRBV11-3 and TRBJ1-1, reads EAGVVQSPRYKIIEKKQPVAFWCNPISGHNTLYWYLQNLGQGPELLIRYENEEAVDDSQLPKDRFSAERLKGVDSTLKIQPAELGDSAVYLCASSLGRTTEAFFGQGTRLTVV.

This chain uses TRBV15 with TRBJ1-6; no reliable D call. Looked up from germline, CDR1 is LNHNV and CDR2 is YYDKDF (reference sequence). V lost 0 bases to trimming and J lost 9 bases, with 9 bases between them. The CDR3 has 14 amino acids. The DNA of the CDR3 is TGTGCCACCAGCAGAGATCAGGCAGCTTCACCCCTCCACTTT. Protein product: CATSRDQAASPLHF. The full variable domain, in which reference TRBV15 and TRBJ1-6 provide the parts outside the CDR3, is DAMVIQNPRYQVTQFGKPVTLSCSQTLNHNVMYWYQQKSSQAPKLLFHYYDKDFNNEADTPDNFQSRRPNTSFCFLDIRSPGLGDTAMYLCATSRDQAASPLHFGNGTRLTVT.

V usage is TRBV11-2 and J usage is TRBJ2-5; D may be TRBD2 (6 bases). Deletions cut 0 bases from V and 7 bases from J, with 12 bases between. The CDR3 totals 14 residues. Germline V gene sequence: CDR1 SGHAT, CDR2 FQNNGV. The CDR3: CASSLESGRGTQYF. CDR3 DNA sequence: TGTGCCAGCAGCTTAGAATCGGGGCGGGGGACCCAGTACTTC.

The chain couples TRBV9 to TRBJ1-4; the D gene is possibly TRBD1 (5 bases). Germline CDR1 reads SGDLS; CDR2 reads YYNGEE. This CDR3 is 15 amino acids long. The V end was cut by 2 bases, the J end by 3 bases, with 11 bases between. The CDR3 is CASSVAGTPNEKLFF. In DNA, the CDR3 is TGTGCCAGCAGCGTTGCCGGGACCCCTAATGAAAAACTGTTTTTT.

V and J are TRBV11-2 and TRBJ2-5; perhaps TRBD1 as D (6 bases). V dropped 5 bases and J dropped 5 bases, with 9 bases sitting between them. Per germline, CDR1 SGHAT and CDR2 FQNNGV. This CDR3 comprises 12 residues. The CDR3 spells CASSPGVETQYF. CDR3 nucleotides: TGTGCCAGCAGCCCAGGGGTCGAGACCCAGTACTTC.

This clone was seen just once. The chain has TRBV5-1 and TRBJ2-3; 10 nucleotides match TRBD2. CDR3 size: 15 residues. The germline V gene encodes CDR1 SGHRS and CDR2 YFSETQ. V dropped 4 bases and J dropped 1; count of bases not matched to a gene: 3. The CDR3, as DNA: TGCGCCAGCAGCGTAGGGACTAGCGGCACAGATACGCAGTATTTT. Translated, it gives CASSVGTSGTDTQYF.

In nucleotides, the CDR3 is TGTGCCAGCAGCCAAGGGACAGGTGGATTGTTCACTGAAGCTTTCTTT. It translates to CASSQGTGGLFTEAFF. The chain is built from TRBV4-2 and TRBJ1-1, with TRBD1 matching 7 bases. Germline V CDR1 and CDR2: LGHNA, YNFKEQ. There are 16 residues in the CDR3. Trimming removed 1 base from V and 4 bases from J; junction bases left unmatched: 9.

The CDR3 protein is CASSLTENTGELFF. The CDR3 bases are TGTGCCAGCAGCTTAACAGAGAACACCGGGGAGCTGTTTTTT. The chain employs TRBV7-3 and TRBJ2-2; D gene unclear. V lost 0 bases to trimming and J lost 1 base, with 3 bases between them. The germline V gene has CDR1 SGHTA and CDR2 FQGTGA. The CDR3 totals 14 residues.

The chain carries TRBV30 and TRBJ2-1, with a weak D call TRBD2 (5 bases). This CDR3 is built from 11 residues. The germline V gene encodes CDR1 GTSNPN and CDR2 SVGIG (reference sequence). V shed 0 bases and J shed 14 bases, with 11 bases lying between them. DNA of the CDR3: TGTGCCTGGAGTGTAATGGCGGAGGAGTTCTTC. Translated, it gives CAWSVMAEEFF.

This chain connects TRBV9 to TRBJ2-2, with 16 nucleotides matching TRBD2. Losses at the gene ends were 2 bases for V and 6 bases for J; bases not matched to a gene: 1. The CDR3 sequence is 16 residues long. The germline gives CDR1 SGDLS, CDR2 YYNGEE. The CDR3 is CASSVGLAGGPGELFF. DNA of the CDR3: TGTGCCAGCAGCGTGGGACTAGCGGGGGGGCCCGGGGAGCTGTTTTTT.

The V gene is TRBV19, the J gene TRBJ1-3; no firm D call. Per germline, CDR1 LNHDA and CDR2 SQIVND (reference sequence). V gave up 3 bases and J gave up 2 bases, with 5 bases separating them. The CDR3 totals 13 residues. For the CDR3, the DNA is TGTGCCAGTAGTATTGGCACTGGAAACACCATATATTTT. Amino acids: CASSIGTGNTIYF.

V usage is TRBV3-1 (or the pseudogene TRBV3-2) and J usage is TRBJ2-5; D is unclear. Germline V gene sequence: CDR1 LGHDT, CDR2 YNNKEL (reference sequence). Trimming shortened V by 3 bases and J by 3 bases, and 2 bases separated the two germline ends. This CDR3 is 11 amino acids long. The CDR3 spells CASSQEETQYF. CDR3 DNA sequence: TGTGCCAGCAGCCAGGAAGAGACCCAGTACTTC.

This clone was found once. This chain uses TRBV11-3 with TRBJ2-3; 9 nucleotides agree with TRBD2. Per the germline V gene, CDR1 is SGHNT and CDR2 is YENEEA. The CDR3 covers 15 residues. Losses at the gene ends were 1 base for V and 5 bases for J; bases not matched to a gene: 4. This CDR3 reads CASSLGGLAGDTQYF. The CDR3 DNA is TGTGCCAGCAGCTTAGGGGGACTAGCCGGAGATACGCAGTATTTT.